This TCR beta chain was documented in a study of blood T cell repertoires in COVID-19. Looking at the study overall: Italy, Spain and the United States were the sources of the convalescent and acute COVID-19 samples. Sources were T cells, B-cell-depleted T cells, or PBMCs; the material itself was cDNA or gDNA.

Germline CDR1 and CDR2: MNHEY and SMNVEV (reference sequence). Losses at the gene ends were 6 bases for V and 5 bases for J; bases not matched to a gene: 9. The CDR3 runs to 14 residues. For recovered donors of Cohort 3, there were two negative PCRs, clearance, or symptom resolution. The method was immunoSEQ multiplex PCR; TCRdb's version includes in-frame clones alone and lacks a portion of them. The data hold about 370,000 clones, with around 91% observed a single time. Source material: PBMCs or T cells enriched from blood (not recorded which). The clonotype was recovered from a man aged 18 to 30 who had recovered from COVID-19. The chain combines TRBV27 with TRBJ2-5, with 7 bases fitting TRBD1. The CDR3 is CASSSTGRGETQYF. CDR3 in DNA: TGTGCCAGCAGCTCGACAGGGCGAGGGGAGACCCAGTACTTC.